The 6 T cell receptor beta chains below all came from one sample that was sequenced in a study of cytomegalovirus exposure and HLA in healthy donors. Researchers ran the PCR with 60 Vbeta and 13 Jbeta primers. Sequencing used immunoSEQ multiplex PCR; TCRdb keeps in-frame clones, though not all of them. The repertoire has around 150,000 clones, 76% of them found once; the top ten carry under 2%. The sample comprised PBMCs. These receptors were taken from a female donor in good health and CMV-seropositive.

This chain joins TRBV19 and TRBJ2-2; D perhaps matches TRBD1 (5 bases). Germline V gene sequence: CDR1 LNHDA, CDR2 SQIVND (reference sequence). The CDR3 is 20 residues long. Trimming removed 1 base from V and 4 bases from J, with 25 bases in between. CDR3 in DNA: TGTGCCAGTAGTATAGGGACCGGGCAGGGCAAAAGAGTAAGCACCGGGGAGCTGTTTTTT. Its protein product is CASSIGTGQGKRVSTGELFF.

The V gene is TRBV5-1, the J gene TRBJ2-6, with D perhaps matching TRBD1 (6 bases). There are 17 residues in the CDR3. V lost 4 bases and J lost 3, with 17 bases in between. Germline V gene sequence: CDR1 SGHRS, CDR2 YFSETQ. CDR3 in amino acids: CASSAPQQGGGANVLTF. Written as DNA, the CDR3 is TGCGCCAGCAGCGCCCCCCAACAGGGTGGTGGGGCCAACGTCCTGACTTTC.

This chain joins TRBV7-3 and TRBJ2-1, with 8 bases identical to TRBD2. With V trimmed by 5 bases and J by 9 bases, 12 bases remained unmatched. CDR1 and CDR2 from the germline V gene are SGHTA and FQGTGA. This CDR3 has 15 residues. The CDR3 is CASSPGTSGQGEQFF. The CDR3 region has the DNA TGTGCCAGCAGCCCCGGGACTAGTGGGCAGGGTGAGCAGTTCTTC.

The rearrangement links TRBV13 to TRBJ2-5, with 10 positions matching TRBD1. CDR3 length: 14 amino acids. V gave up 6 bases and J gave up 5 bases; unmatched junction bases: 6. Germline V gene lookup returns CDR1 PRHDT and CDR2 FYEKMQ (reference sequence). The DNA for the CDR3 is TGTGCCAGCAGGACAGGGGGCTTGATGGAGACCCAGTACTTC. Translating it yields CASRTGGLMETQYF.

This rearrangement joins TRBV6-1 to TRBJ1-1, with a weak D call TRBD1 (5 bases). Looked up from germline, CDR1 is MNHNS and CDR2 is SASEGT. Trimming cost V 4 bases and J 1 base, with 7 bases left between them. The CDR3 contains 13 residues. CDR3 residues: CASSGGQNTEAFF. CDR3 sequence (DNA): TGTGCCAGCAGTGGAGGACAGAACACTGAAGCTTTCTTT.

This sequence joins TRBV6-1 and TRBJ2-5; 7 nucleotides agree with TRBD2. Germline-derived CDR1 and CDR2 are MNHNS and SASEGT. The CDR3 covers 15 residues. The J segment lost 5 bases and the V segment lost 0 bases, leaving 6 bases of the junction unmatched. CDR3 DNA sequence: TGTGCCAGCAGTGAAGCTCGGGGGGAGTGGGAGACCCAGTACTTC. It is translated as CASSEARGEWETQYF.